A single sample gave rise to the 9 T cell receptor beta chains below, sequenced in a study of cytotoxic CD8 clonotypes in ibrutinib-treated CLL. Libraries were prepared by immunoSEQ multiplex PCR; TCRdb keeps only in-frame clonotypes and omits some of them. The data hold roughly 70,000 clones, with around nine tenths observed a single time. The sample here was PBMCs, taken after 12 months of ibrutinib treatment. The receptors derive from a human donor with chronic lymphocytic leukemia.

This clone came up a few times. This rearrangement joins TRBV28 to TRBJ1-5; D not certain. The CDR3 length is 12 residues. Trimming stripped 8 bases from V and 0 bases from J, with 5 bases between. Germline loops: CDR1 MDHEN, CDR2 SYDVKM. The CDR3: CASLGSNQPQHF. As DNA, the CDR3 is TGTGCCAGCTTGGGTAGCAATCAGCCCCAGCATTTT.

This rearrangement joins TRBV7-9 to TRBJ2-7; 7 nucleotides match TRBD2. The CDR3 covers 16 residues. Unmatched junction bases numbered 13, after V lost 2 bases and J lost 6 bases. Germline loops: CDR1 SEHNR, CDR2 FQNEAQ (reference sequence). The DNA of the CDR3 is TGTGCCAGCAGCTTATCGGGCGCGGGAGTGGCGGCCGAGCAGTACTTC. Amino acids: CASSLSGAGVAAEQYF. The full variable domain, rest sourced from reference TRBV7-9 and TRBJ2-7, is DTGVSQNPRHKITKRGQNVTFRCDPISEHNRLYWYRQTLGQGPEFLTYFQNEAQLEKSRLLSDRFSAERPKGSFSTLEIQRTEQGDSAMYLCASSLSGAGVAAEQYFGPGTRLTVT.

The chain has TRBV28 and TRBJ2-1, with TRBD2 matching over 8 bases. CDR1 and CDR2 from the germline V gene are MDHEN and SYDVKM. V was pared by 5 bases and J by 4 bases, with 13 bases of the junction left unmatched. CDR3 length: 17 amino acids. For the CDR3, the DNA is TGTGCCAGCAGTCTCCCCCGGGGTAGCGGGGAGTACAATGAGCAGTTCTTC. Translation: CASSLPRGSGEYNEQFF.

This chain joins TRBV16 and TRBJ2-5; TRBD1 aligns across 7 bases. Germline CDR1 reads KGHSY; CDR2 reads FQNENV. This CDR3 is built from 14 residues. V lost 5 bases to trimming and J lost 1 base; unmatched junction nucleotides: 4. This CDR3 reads CASSLTGLQETQYF. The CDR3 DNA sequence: TGTGCCAGCAGCTTGACAGGGCTCCAAGAGACCCAGTACTTC.

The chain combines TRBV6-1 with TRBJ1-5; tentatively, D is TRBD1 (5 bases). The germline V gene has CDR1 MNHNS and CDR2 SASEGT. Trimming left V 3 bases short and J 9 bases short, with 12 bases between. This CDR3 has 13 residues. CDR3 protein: CASSDARERPQHF. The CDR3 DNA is TGTGCCAGCAGTGACGCCAGGGAAAGGCCCCAGCATTTT.

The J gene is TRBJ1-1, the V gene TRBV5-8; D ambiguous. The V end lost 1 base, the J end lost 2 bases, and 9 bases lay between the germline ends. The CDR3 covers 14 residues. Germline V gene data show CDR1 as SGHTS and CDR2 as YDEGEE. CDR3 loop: CASSLIAGNTEAFF. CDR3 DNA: TGTGCCAGCAGCTTGATTGCGGGAAACACTGAAGCTTTCTTT. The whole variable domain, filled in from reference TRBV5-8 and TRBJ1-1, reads EAGVTQSPTHLIKTRGQQATLRCSPISGHTSVYWYQQALGLGLQFLLWYDEGEERNRGNFPPRFSGRQFPNYSSELNVNALELEDSALYLCASSLIAGNTEAFFGQGTRLTVV.

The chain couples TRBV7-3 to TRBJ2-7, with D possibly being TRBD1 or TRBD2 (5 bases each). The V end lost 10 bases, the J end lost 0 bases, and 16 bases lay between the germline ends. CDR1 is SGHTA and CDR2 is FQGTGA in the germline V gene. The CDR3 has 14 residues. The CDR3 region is CATRRDPSSYEQYF. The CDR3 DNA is TGTGCCACTCGCCGGGACCCGAGCTCCTACGAGCAGTACTTC.

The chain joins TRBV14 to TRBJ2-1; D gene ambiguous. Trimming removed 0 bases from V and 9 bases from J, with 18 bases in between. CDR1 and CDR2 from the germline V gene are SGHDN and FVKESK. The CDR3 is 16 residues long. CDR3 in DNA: TGTGCCAGCAGCCAAGATGTCGCTAGTTTTGAGAGTGAGCAGTTCTTC. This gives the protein CASSQDVASFESEQFF.

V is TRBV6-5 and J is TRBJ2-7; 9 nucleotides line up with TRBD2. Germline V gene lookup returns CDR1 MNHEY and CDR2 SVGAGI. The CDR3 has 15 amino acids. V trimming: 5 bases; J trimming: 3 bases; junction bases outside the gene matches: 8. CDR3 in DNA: TGTGCCAGCAGTAGACCTCTAGCGGGAAACTACGAGCAGTACTTC. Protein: CASSRPLAGNYEQYF.